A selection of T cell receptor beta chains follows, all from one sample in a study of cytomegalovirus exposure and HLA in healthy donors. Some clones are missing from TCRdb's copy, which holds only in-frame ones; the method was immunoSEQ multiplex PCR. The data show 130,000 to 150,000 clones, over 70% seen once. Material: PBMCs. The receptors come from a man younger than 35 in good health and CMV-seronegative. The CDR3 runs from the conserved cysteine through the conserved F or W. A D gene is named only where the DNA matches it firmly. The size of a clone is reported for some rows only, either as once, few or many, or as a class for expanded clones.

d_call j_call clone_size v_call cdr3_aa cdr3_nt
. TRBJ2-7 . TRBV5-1 CASSFQGRWPYEQYF TGCGCCAGCAGCTTCCAGGGAAGATGGCCCTACGAGCAGTACTTC
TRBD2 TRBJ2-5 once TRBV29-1 CSVNTPTSVETQYF TGCAGCGTCAATACCCCCACTAGCGTGGAGACCCAGTACTTC
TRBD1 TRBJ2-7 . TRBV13 CASSIRQGSSSYEQYF TGTGCCAGCAGCATAAGACAGGGTTCCAGCTCCTACGAGCAGTACTTC
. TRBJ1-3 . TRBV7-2 CASSPQLAGGNTIYF TGTGCCAGCAGCCCTCAGCTCGCAGGAGGAAACACCATATATTTT
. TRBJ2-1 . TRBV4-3 CASSQEAGSTYNEQFF TGCGCCAGCAGCCAAGAGGCCGGGTCCACTTACAATGAGCAGTTCTTC
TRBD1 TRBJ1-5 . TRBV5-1 CASSLGGTGGIQPQHF TGCGCCAGCAGCTTGGGGGGGACAGGGGGCATTCAGCCCCAGCATTTT
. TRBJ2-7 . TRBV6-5 CASSLGGPYEQYF TGTGCCAGCAGTCTGGGGGGTCCCTACGAGCAGTACTTC
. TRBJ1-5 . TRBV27 CASSLSGRGQPQHF TGTGCCAGCAGTTTATCAGGTAGGGGTCAGCCCCAGCATTTT
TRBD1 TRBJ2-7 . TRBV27 CASSPGQARSSYEQYF TGTGCCAGCAGTCCAGGACAGGCGAGGAGCTCCTACGAGCAGTACTTC
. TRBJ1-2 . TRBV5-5 CASSFRAQSYGYTF TGTGCCAGCAGCTTCAGGGCACAGTCCTATGGCTACACCTTC
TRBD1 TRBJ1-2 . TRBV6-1 CASNGQGEPF TGTGCCAGCAACGGACAGGGGGAACCCTTC
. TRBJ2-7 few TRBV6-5 CASSVPGLPTYEQYF TGTGCCAGCAGCGTTCCGGGACTCCCAACCTACGAGCAGTACTTC
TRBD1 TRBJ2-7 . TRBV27 CASSFGTGIYEQYF TGTGCCAGCAGTTTCGGGACAGGGATCTACGAGCAGTACTTC
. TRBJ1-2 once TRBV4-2 CASSPEGGQSLIYGYTF TGTGCCAGCAGCCCAGAGGGTGGACAGTCCCTAATCTATGGCTACACCTTC
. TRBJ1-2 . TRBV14 CASSQDLGGGTGGYTF TGTGCCAGCAGCCAAGATCTTGGGGGGGGAACCGGTGGCTACACCTTC
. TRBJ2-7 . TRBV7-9 CASSLSNSYEQYF TGTGCCAGCAGCTTGTCCAATTCCTACGAGCAGTACTTC
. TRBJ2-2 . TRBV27 CASSPRPAAGELFF TGTGCCAGCAGTCCGCGTCCGGCGGCCGGGGAGCTGTTTTTT
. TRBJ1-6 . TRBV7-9 CASNMVGQNNSPLHF TGTGCCAGCAACATGGTGGGGCAGAATAATTCACCCCTCCACTTT
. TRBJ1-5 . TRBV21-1 CASSTHQGFSPQHF TGTGCCAGCAGCACCCATCAGGGGTTTTCGCCCCAGCATTTT
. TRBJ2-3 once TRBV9 CASSTGGRGSTDTQYF TGTGCCAGCAGCACAGGGGGGCGGGGGAGCACAGATACGCAGTATTTT
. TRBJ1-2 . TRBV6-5 CASSSPFEGVYGYTF TGTGCCAGCAGTTCCCCTTTTGAAGGAGTCTATGGCTACACCTTC
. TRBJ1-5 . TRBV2 CASSEQGGDQPQHF TGTGCCAGCAGTGAACAGGGTGGAGATCAGCCCCAGCATTTT
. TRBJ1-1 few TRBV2 CASSSYTGTQTNTEAFF TGTGCCAGCAGTTCCTATACAGGGACGCAAACGAACACTGAAGCTTTCTTT
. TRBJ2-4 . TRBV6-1 CASSEWRGSTKNIQYF TGTGCCAGCAGTGAATGGAGGGGTTCCACCAAAAACATTCAGTACTTC
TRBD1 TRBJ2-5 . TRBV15 CATSGFRQGRRKETQYF TGTGCCACCAGCGGATTCAGACAGGGACGCCGTAAAGAGACCCAGTACTTC
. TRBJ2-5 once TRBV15 CATSRDLYSQETQYF TGTGCCACCAGCAGAGATCTTTACAGCCAAGAGACCCAGTACTTC
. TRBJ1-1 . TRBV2 CASSTPPGTSVEAFF TGTGCCAGCAGTACCCCACCCGGGACTTCAGTTGAAGCTTTCTTT
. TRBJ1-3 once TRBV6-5 CASSYYRSSGNTIYF TGTGCCAGCAGTTACTACAGGAGCTCTGGAAACACCATATATTTT
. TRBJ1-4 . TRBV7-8 CASSAEQASNEKLFF TGTGCCAGCAGCGCGGAACAGGCTTCTAATGAAAAACTGTTTTTT
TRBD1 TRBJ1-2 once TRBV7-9 CASSLAGGVVYYGYTF TGTGCCAGCAGCCTAGCAGGGGGCGTTGTTTATTACGGCTACACCTTC
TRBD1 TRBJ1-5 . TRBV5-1 CASSLVTGAGQPQHF TGCGCCAGCAGCTTGGTGACAGGGGCGGGTCAGCCCCAGCATTTT
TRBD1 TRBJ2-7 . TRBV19 CASSLYGTGQGEQYF TGTGCCAGTAGTCTTTATGGGACAGGGCAGGGCGAGCAGTACTTC
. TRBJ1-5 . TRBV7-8 CASSLVFAAHSNQPQHF TGTGCCAGCAGCCTAGTATTTGCGGCACATAGCAATCAGCCCCAGCATTTT
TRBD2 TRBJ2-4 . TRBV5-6 CASRSGGPGNIQYF TGTGCCAGCAGGTCGGGGGGGCCCGGAAACATTCAGTACTTC
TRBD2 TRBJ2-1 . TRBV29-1 CSVVRLAGTSWSYNEQFF TGCAGCGTTGTTCGTCTAGCGGGGACATCGTGGTCCTACAATGAGCAGTTCTTC
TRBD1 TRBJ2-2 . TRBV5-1 CASSASTGVAGELFF TGCGCCAGCAGCGCATCGACAGGGGTCGCCGGGGAGCTGTTTTTT
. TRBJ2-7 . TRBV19 CASSETVSYEQYF TGTGCCAGTAGTGAGACAGTATCCTACGAGCAGTACTTC
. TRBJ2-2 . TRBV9 CASSVVSEIGGELFF TGTGCCAGCAGCGTAGTGTCGGAGATTGGGGGGGAGCTGTTTTTT
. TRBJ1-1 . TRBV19 CASSLIPGRDTEAFF TGTGCCAGTAGTCTCATCCCAGGGAGGGACACTGAAGCTTTCTTT
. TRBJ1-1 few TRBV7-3 CASSLGQSEAFF TGTGCCAGCAGCTTGGGCCAGAGTGAAGCTTTCTTT
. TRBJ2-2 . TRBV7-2 CASSMGQGRSTGELFF TGTGCCAGCAGCATGGGCCAGGGAAGGAGCACCGGGGAGCTGTTTTTT
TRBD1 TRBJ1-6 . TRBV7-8 CASSLVSGGQNSPLHF TGTGCCAGCAGCTTAGTGTCAGGGGGACAAAATTCACCCCTCCACTTT
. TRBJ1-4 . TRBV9 CASSVAGGTNEKLFF TGTGCCAGCAGCGTAGCGGGGGGAACTAATGAAAAACTGTTTTTT
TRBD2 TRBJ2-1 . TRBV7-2 CASSSRGGTYNEQFF TGTGCCAGCAGCTCGCGGGGGGGGACTTACAATGAGCAGTTCTTC
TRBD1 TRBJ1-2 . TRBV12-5 CASGYRGVRGIEGYTF TGTGCTAGTGGATACAGGGGAGTAAGGGGGATTGAGGGCTACACCTTT
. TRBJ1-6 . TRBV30 CAWSSLGVDSPLHF TGTGCCTGGAGCTCTCTGGGAGTGGATTCACCCCTCCACTTT
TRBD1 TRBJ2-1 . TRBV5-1 CASSLPPGTGDNEQFF TGCGCCAGCAGCTTGCCCCCCGGGACAGGGGACAATGAGCAGTTCTTC
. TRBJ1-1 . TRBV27 CASRLRVRNTEAFF TGTGCCAGCAGGCTCAGGGTTAGGAACACTGAAGCTTTCTTT
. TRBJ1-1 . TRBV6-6 CASRRTGQPNAEAFF TGTGCCAGCAGAAGAACCGGACAGCCGAACGCTGAAGCTTTCTTT
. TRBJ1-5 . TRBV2 CASRGGQHSNQPQHF TGTGCCAGCAGGGGCGGACAACATAGCAATCAGCCCCAGCATTTT
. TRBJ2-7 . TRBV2 CASSAGQAYEQYF TGTGCCAGCAGTGCGGGACAAGCCTACGAGCAGTACTTC